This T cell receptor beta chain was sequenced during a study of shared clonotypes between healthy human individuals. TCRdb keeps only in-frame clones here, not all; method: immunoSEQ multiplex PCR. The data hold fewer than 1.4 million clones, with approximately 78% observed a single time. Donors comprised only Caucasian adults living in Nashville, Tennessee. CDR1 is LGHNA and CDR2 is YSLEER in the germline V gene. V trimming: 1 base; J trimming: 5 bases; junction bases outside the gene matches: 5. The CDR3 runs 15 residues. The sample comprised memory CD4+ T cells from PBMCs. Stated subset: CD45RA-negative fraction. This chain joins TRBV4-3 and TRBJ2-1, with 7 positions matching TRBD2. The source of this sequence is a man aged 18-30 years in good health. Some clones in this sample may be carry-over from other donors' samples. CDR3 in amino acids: CASSQASGPDNEQFF. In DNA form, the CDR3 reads TGCGCCAGCAGCCAAGCTAGCGGTCCTGACAATGAGCAGTTCTTC.